This T cell receptor beta chain was obtained from a study of T cell responses to AZD1222 COVID-19 vaccine. V dropped 5 bases and J dropped 3 bases, with 14 bases sitting between them. The CDR3 runs 14 residues. Germline-derived CDR1 and CDR2 are SGHAT and FQNNGV. Method: immunoSEQ multiplex PCR; TCRdb's copy keeps in-frame clones and lacks some. The sample holds 90,000 or so clones, over 75% seen once. The TCR comes from an adult who received the AZD1222 COVID-19 vaccine. This chain connects TRBV11-2 to TRBJ2-7, with D possibly matching TRBD2 (5 bases). The input for sequencing was peripheral blood, taken 28 days after the second AZD1222 dose. The CDR3 protein is CASSPPAGNYEQYF. CDR3 nucleotides: TGTGCCAGCAGCCCTCCCGCCGGGAACTACGAGCAGTACTTC.